The source of this T cell receptor (beta chain) is a study of radiotherapy plus CTLA-4 blockade in lung cancer. Overall study: Under 20% of enrolled patients responded objectively, and more than 25% had disease control.

Overall study results and limits: According to reports, early shifts in blood T cell clones, alongside interferon-beta, forecast response most accurately. Clones derived from tumor TCRs expanded in blood after radiotherapy plus ipilimumab.

Trimming took 2 bases from V and 0 from J; bases not matched to a gene: 4. This CDR3 region has 16 residues. Germline values: CDR1 MGHDK, CDR2 SYGVNS. As to this clone: What it binds is unknown.

Ipilimumab-mediated CTLA-4 blockade plus focal radiation was given to patients having chemo-refractory metastatic non-small-cell lung cancer. Clones were sequenced by immunoSEQ multiplex PCR, and TCRdb holds only the in-frame ones, with some missing. The sample yields fewer than 65,000 clones, just under 85% seen once. Sequences were derived from peripheral blood, sampled from a patient treated with radiotherapy plus ipilimumab. The chain couples TRBV25-1 to TRBJ1-5, with TRBD1 matching 7 bases. This clonotype originated in a human donor with non-small cell lung cancer whose response to radiotherapy plus ipilimumab could not be evaluated. The CDR3 here is CASSETQGDSNQPQHF. CDR3 DNA: TGTGCCAGCAGTGAAACTCAGGGGGATAGCAATCAGCCCCAGCATTTT.